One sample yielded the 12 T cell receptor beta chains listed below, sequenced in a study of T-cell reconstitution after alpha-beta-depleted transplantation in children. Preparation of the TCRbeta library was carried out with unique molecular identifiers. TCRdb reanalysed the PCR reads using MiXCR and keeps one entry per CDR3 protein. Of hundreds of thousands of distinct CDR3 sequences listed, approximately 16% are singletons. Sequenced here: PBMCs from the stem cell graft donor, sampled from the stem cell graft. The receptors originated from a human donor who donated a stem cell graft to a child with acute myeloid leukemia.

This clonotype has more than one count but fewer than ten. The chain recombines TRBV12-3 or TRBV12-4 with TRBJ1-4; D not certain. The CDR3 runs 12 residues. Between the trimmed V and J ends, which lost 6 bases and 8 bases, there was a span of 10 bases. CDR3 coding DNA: TGTGCCAGCAGCTCATCGGGGGAAAAACTGTTTTTT. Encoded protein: CASSSSGEKLFF.

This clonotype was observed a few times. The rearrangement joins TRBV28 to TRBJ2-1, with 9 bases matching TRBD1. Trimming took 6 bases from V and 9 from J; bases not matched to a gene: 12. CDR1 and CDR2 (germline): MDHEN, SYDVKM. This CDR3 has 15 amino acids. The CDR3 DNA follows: TGTGCCAGCAGCATGGGACAGGGTGGGCTTAGTGAGCAGTTCTTC. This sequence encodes CASSMGQGGLSEQFF.

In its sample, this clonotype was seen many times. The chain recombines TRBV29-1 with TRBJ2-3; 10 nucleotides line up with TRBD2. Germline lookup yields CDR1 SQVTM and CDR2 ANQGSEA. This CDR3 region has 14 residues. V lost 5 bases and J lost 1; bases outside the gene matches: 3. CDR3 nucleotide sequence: TGCAGCGTTTTAGCGGGGGGTCGCACAGATACGCAGTATTTT. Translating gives CSVLAGGRTDTQYF.

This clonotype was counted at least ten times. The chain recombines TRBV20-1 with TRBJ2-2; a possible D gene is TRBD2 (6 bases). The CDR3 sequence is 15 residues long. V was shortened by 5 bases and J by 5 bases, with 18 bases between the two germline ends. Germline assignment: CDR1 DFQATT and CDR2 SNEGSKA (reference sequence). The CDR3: CSAGLGGGYTGELFF. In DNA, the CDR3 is TGCAGTGCTGGCTTGGGGGGTGGTTATACCGGGGAGCTGTTTTTT.

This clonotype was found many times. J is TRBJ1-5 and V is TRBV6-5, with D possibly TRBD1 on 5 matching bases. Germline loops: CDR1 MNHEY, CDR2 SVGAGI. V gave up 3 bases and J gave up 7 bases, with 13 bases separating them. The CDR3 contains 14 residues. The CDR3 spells CASSYRGLGQPQHF. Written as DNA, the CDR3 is TGTGCCAGCAGTTATCGGGGGTTAGGCCAGCCCCAGCATTTT.

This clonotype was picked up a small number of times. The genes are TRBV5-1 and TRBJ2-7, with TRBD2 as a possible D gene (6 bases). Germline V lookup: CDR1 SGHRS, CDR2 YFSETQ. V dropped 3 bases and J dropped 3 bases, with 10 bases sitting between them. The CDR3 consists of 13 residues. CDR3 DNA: TGCGCCAGCAGCTGGGACTCCTACTACGAGCAGTACGTC. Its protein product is CASSWDSYYEQYV.

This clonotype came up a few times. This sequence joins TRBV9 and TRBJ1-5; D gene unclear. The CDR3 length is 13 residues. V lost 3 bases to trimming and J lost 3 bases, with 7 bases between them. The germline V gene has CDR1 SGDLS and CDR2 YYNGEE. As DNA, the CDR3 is TGTGCCAGCAGCGCCCAGCCCAATCAGCCCCAGCATTTT. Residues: CASSAQPNQPQHF.

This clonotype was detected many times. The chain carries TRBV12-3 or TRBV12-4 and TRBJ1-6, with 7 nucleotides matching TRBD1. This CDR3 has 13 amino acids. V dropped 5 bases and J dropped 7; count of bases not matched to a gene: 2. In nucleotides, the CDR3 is TGTGCCAGCAGTCAGACAGGGAATTCACCCCTCCACTTT. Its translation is CASSQTGNSPLHF.

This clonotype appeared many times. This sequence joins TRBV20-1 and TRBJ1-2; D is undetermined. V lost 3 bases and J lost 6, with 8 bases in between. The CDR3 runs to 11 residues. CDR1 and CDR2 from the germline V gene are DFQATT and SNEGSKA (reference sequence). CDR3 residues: CSASLVDGYTF. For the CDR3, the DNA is TGCAGTGCTAGTCTCGTTGATGGCTACACCTTC.

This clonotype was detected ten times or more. Here the CDR3 DNA reads TGTGCCAGCAGCTCCTCGGGGGAGCAGTACTTC. Translation: CASSSSGEQYF. The rearrangement links TRBV7-2 to TRBJ2-7, with D possibly TRBD2 on 5 matching bases. Trimming removed 4 bases from V and 7 bases from J, with 8 bases in between. The CDR3 covers 11 residues. CDR1 and CDR2 (germline): SGHTA, FQGNSA.

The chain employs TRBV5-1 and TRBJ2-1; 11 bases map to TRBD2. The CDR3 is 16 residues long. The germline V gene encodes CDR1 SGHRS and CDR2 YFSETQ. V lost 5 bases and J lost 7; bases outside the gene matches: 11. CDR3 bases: TGCGCCAGCAGGTCTATAGCGGGGGGGCCTGTTAATGAGCAGTTCTTC. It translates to CASRSIAGGPVNEQFF.

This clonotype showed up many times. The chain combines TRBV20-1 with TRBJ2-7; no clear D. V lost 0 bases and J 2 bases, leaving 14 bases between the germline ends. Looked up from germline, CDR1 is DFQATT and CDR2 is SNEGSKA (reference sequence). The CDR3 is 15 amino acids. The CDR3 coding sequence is TGCAGTGCTAGAGATGATCCCTATCGGCCCTACGAGCAGTACTTC. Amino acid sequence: CSARDDPYRPYEQYF.